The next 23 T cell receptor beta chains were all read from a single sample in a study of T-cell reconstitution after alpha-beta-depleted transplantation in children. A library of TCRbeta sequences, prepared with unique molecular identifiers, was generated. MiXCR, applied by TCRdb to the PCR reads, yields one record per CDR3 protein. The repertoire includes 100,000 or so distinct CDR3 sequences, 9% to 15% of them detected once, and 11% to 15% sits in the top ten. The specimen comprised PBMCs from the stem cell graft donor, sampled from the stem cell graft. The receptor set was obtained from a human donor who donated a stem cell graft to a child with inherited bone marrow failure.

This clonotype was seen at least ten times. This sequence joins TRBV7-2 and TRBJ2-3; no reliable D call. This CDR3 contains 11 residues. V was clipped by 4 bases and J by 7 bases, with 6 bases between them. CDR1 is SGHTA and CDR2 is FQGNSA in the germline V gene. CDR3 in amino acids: CASSYRHTQYF. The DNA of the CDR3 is TGTGCCAGCAGCTACCGCCATACGCAGTATTTT.

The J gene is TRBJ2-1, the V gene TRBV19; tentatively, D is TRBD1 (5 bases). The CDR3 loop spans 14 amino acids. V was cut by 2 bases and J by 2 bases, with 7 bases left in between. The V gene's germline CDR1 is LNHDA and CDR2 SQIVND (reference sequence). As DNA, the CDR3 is TGTGCCAGTAGTATAAGGGGCCCCTACAATGAGCAGTTCTTC. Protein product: CASSIRGPYNEQFF.

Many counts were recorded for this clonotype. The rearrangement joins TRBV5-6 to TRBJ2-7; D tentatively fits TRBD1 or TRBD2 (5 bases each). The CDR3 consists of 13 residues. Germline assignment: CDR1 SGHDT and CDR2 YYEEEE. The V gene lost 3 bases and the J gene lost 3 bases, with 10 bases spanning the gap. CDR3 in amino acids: CASSWGPDYEQYF. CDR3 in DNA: TGTGCCAGCAGCTGGGGACCGGACTACGAGCAGTACTTC.

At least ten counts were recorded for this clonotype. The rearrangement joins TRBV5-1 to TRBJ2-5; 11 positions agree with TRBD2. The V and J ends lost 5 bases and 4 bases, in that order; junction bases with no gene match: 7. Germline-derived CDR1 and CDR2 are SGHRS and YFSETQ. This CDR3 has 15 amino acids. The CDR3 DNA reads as TGCGCCAGCAGGTCGCCCCTAGCGGGAGGAGAGACCCAGTACTTC. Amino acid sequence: CASRSPLAGGETQYF.

CDR3 DNA: TGTGCTAGTGGTTCACAGGGGGCTTTTCCAACCTACGAGCAGTACTTC. Translated, it gives CASGSQGAFPTYEQYF. The chain is built from TRBV12-5 and TRBJ2-7; 9 nucleotides match TRBD1. The germline gives CDR1 LGHNT, CDR2 FRNRAP. V lost 4 bases to trimming and J lost 2 bases; unmatched junction nucleotides: 9. CDR3 length: 16 residues.

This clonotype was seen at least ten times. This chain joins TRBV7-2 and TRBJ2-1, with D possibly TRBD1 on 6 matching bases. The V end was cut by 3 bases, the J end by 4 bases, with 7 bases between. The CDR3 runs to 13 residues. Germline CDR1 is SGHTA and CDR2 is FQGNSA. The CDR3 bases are TGTGCCAGCAGCTTCGGACAGTACAATGAGCAGTTCTTC. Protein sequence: CASSFGQYNEQFF.

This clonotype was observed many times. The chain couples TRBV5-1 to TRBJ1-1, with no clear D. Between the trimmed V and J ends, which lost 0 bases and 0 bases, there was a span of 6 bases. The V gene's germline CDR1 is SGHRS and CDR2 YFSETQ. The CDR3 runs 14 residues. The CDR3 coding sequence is TGCGCCAGCAGCTTGGGAGGAATGAACACTGAAGCTTTCTTT. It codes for CASSLGGMNTEAFF. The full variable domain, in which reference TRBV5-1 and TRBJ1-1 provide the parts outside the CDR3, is KAGVTQTPRYLIKTRGQQVTLSCSPISGHRSVSWYQQTPGQGLQFLFEYFSETQRNKGNFPGRFSGRQFSNSRSEMNVSTLELGDSALYLCASSLGGMNTEAFFGQGTRLTVV.

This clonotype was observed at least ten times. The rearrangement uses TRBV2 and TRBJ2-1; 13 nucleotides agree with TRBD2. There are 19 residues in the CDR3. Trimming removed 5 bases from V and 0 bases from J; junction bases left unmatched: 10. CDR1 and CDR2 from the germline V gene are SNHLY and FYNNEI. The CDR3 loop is CASSYTSGGGLSSYNEQFF. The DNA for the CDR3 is TGTGCCAGCAGTTATACTAGCGGGGGGGGCCTTAGCTCCTACAATGAGCAGTTCTTC. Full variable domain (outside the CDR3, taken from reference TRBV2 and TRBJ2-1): EPEVTQTPSHQVTQMGQEVILRCVPISNHLYFYWYRQILGQKVEFLVSFYNNEISEKSEIFDDQFSVERPDGSNFTLKIRSTKLEDSAMYFCASSYTSGGGLSSYNEQFFGPGTRLTVL.

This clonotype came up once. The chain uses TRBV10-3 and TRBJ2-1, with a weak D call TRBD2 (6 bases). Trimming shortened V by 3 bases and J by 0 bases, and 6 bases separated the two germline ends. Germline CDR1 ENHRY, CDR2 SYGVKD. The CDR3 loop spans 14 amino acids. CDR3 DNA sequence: TGTGCCATCAGTGACGGGAGCTCCTACAATGAGCAGTTCTTC. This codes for CAISDGSSYNEQFF.

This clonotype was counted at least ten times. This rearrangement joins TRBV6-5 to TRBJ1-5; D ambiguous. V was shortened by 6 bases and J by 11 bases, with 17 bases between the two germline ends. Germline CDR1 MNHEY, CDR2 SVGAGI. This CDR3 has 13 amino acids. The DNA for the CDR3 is TGTGCCAGCAGCTCTAGTGGGCCCAGCTCCCAGCATTTT. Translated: CASSSSGPSSQHF.

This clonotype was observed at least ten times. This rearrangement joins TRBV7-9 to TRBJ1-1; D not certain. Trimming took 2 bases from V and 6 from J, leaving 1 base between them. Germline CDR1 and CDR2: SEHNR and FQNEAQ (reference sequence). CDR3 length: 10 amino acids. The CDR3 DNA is TGTGCCAGCAGCTTATCTGAAGCTTTCTTT. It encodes CASSLSEAFF.

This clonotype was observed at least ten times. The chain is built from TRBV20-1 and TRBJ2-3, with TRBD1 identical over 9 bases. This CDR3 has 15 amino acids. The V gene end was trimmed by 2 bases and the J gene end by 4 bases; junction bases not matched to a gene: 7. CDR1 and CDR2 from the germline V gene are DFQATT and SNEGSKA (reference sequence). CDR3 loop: CSARSSTGGADTQYF. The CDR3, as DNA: TGCAGTGCTAGATCCTCGACAGGGGGAGCAGATACGCAGTATTTT.

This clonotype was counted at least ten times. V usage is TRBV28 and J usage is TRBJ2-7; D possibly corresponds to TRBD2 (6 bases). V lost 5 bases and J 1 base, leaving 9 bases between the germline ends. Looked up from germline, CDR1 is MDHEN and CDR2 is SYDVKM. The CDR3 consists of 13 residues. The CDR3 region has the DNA TGTGCCAGCAGTCTCGGAGGGTCCTACGAGCAGTACTTC. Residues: CASSLGGSYEQYF.

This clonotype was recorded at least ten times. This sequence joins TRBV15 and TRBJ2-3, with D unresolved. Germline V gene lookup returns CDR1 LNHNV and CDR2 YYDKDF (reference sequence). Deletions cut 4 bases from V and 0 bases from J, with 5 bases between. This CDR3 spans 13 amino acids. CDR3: CATSTRSTDTQYF. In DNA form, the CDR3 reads TGTGCCACCAGCACCAGAAGCACAGATACGCAGTATTTT. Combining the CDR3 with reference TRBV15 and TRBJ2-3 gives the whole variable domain DAMVIQNPRYQVTQFGKPVTLSCSQTLNHNVMYWYQQKSSQAPKLLFHYYDKDFNNEADTPDNFQSRRPNTSFCFLDIRSPGLGDTAMYLCATSTRSTDTQYFGPGTRLTVL.

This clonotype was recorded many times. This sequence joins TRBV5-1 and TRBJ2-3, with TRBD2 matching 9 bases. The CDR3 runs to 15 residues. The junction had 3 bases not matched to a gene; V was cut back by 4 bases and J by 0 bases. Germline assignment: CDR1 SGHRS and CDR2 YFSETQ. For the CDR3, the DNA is TGCGCCAGCAGCCCTAGCGGGGCTAGCACAGATACGCAGTATTTT. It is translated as CASSPSGASTDTQYF.

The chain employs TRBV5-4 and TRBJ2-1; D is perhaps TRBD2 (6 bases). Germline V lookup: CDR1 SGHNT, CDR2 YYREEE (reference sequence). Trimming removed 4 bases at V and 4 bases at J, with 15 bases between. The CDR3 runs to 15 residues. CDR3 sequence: CASSVGAGGYNEQFF. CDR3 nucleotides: TGTGCCAGCAGCGTTGGGGCAGGAGGGTACAATGAGCAGTTCTTC. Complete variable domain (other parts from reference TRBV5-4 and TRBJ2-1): ETGVTQSPTHLIKTRGQQVTLRCSSQSGHNTVSWYQQALGQGPQFIFQYYREEENGRGNFPPRFSGLQFPNYSSELNVNALELDDSALYLCASSVGAGGYNEQFFGPGTRLTVL.

The chain's CDR3 is CASSWGGFGANVLTF. The CDR3 nucleotides read TGTGCCAGCAGTTGGGGAGGGTTTGGGGCCAACGTCCTGACTTTC. The gene calls are TRBV28 and TRBJ2-6, with 7 bases matching TRBD2. After removal of 4 bases from V and 3 bases from J, the junction contained 3 bases not matched to a gene. The length of the CDR3 is 15 residues. Germline loops: CDR1 MDHEN, CDR2 SYDVKM.

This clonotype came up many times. CDR3 sequence reads: CATSRVGADTQYF. CDR3 DNA: TGTGCCACCAGCAGAGTGGGGGCAGATACGCAGTATTTT. The chain uses TRBV15 and TRBJ2-3; D may correspond to TRBD1 or TRBD2 (5 bases each). The CDR3 covers 13 residues. CDR1 is LNHNV and CDR2 is YYDKDF in the germline V gene (reference sequence). With 1 base removed from V and 4 bases from J, the gap between germline ends came to 6 bases. The full variable domain, with the rest looked up from reference TRBV15 and TRBJ2-3, is DAMVIQNPRYQVTQFGKPVTLSCSQTLNHNVMYWYQQKSSQAPKLLFHYYDKDFNNEADTPDNFQSRRPNTSFCFLDIRSPGLGDTAMYLCATSRVGADTQYFGPGTRLTVL.

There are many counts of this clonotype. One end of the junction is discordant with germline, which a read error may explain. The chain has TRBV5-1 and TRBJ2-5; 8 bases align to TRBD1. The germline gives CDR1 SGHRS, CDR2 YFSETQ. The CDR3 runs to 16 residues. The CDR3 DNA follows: TGCGCCACCAGCCGTGAAAGCGGACAGGGCGAAGAGACCCAGTACTTC. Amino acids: CATSRESGQGEETQYF.

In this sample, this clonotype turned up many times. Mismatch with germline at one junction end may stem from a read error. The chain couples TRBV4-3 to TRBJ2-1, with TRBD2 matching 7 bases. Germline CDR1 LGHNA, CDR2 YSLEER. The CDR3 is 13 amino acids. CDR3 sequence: CASSQGGQGGRIF. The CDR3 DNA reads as TGCGCCAGCAGCCAAGGGGGTCAGGGAGGGAGGATCTTC.

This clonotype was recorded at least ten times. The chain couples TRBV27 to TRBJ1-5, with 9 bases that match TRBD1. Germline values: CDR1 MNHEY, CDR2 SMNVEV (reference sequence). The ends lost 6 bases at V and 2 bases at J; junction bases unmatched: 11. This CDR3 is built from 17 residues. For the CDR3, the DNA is TGTGCCAGCAGCCGGGACAGGGTGGCGGCGGGCAATCAGCCCCAGCATTTT. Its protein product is CASSRDRVAAGNQPQHF.

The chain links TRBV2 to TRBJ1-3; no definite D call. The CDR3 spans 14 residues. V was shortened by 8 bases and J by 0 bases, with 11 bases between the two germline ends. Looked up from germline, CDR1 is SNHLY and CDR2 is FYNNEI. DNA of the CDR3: TGTGCCAGCGGACCACAAAGCTCTGGAAACACCATATATTTT. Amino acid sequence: CASGPQSSGNTIYF.

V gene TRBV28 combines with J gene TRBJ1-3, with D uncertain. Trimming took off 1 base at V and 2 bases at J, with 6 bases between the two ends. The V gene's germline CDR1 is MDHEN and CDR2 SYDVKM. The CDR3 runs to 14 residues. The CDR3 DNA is TGTGCCAGCAGTTTATCGCCGGCTGGAAACACCATATATTTT. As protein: CASSLSPAGNTIYF.